This T cell receptor beta chain was sequenced during a study of blood T cells in healthy people across ages (dated by TCRdb to about 2015). Regarding the research as a whole: In model experiments, template switching captured about one uniquely barcoded TCR beta cDNA molecule for every two T cells. To avoid experimental bias, donors of different ages were spread randomly across the sequencing lanes. For two donors (one aged 18 to 30 and one aged 80 or older), the study analyzed two additional independent replicas of 1 million unique cDNA reads from the same blood draw. The donors were split into four age groups: young (average around 15 years), middle-aged (about 40), aged (roughly 68) and long-lived (about 82). To track age-related changes in TCR beta repertoire diversity, the study relied on deep sequencing normalized with unique cDNA molecular identifiers.

What the authors observed across the whole study: Donor CMV infection status was unknown, potentially confounding age-related changes in expanded clonotypes. Observed TCR beta diversity per million T cells fell roughly linearly with age, and a significant reduction was already apparent by age about 43. The long-lived group showed more naive CD4+ T cells, fewer expanded clones and increased TCR diversity than the aged group, suggesting age selection. Estimates of total diversity based on one million sequenced T cells were regarded as lower bounds and as underestimates. Since profiling was done on bulk unsorted PBMCs, naive and antigen-experienced compartments could not be conclusively compared. Observed TCR beta diversity correlated strongly with the percentage of naive T cells measured by flow cytometry.

This clonotype was observed at least ten times. This receptor's antigen is unknown. The record has no base qualities; no much larger clone is one base away. The library came from 5' RACE. The data were produced on an Illumina HiSeq 2500. A second about 6 to 11 cycle PCR used a sample-barcoded 5' primer and a J-beta primer mix. A template-switch 5' adaptor carrying 12 random nucleotides introduced a unique molecular identifier onto each TCR beta cDNA molecule. At least 3 million CDR3-containing paired-end reads were obtained from each sample. First-strand cDNA synthesis was performed from all RNA using the Mint cDNA synthesis kit, with priming by a TRBC-specific oligonucleotide. Following uracil-DNA glycosylase treatment, a first 18-cycle PCR with universal primers M1SS and BC2_uni_R was performed on all cDNA. Concerning the study's data processing: Each sample was normalized by randomly selecting 1 million high-quality reads, each carrying a distinct molecular identifier. Reads with shared molecular identifiers were discarded instead of being binned into consensus sequences. CDR3 identification, clonotype clustering and error correction used MiTCR with a Q25 quality threshold and the strictest error-elimination algorithm. A nonparametric unseen species model with Euler transformation was used to estimate a lower bound on total TCR beta diversity. TCRdb reran the public reads through fastp at Q25 and MiXCR, keeping productive beta chains. Each entry merges the rows of one CDR3 protein and shows their most common DNA and genes. The V and J calls were not made by the authors but by TCRdb's processing. The sample contains hundreds of thousands of distinct CDR3 sequences, about 28% of them found a single time. The ten largest clones capture 17% of the sample.

The donors were 40 or so Caucasian individuals from Russia, aged roughly 6 to 100 years, who were systemically healthy. Roughly 9 milliliters of peripheral blood were drawn from each donor into EDTA-treated Vacutainer tubes. Ficoll-Paque density-gradient centrifugation was used to isolate PBMCs, with at least 6.5 million per sample. Trizol reagent was used to extract total RNA from the PBMCs, yielding at least 5 micrograms per sample. Naive CD45RAhigh/CD27high T cell percentages were measured by flow cytometry on a PBMC aliquot from every donor. Trimming costs V 5 bases and J 0 bases, and their ends lie 9 bases apart. As encoded in the germline V gene (reference sequence), CDR1 is DFQATT while CDR2 is SNEGSKA. Taken from cysteine to phenylalanine, the CDR3 has 13 residues. Only the CDR3 DNA is retained, 39 bases long and in frame from the first base.

This chain is built from TRBV20-1 and TRBJ2-3; the D gene is unclear. Sequenced input: blood. This TCR derives from an elderly woman in good health. The CDR3 here reads CSAAWSSTDTQYF. The DNA sequence is given as TGCAGTGCTGCCTGGTCAAGCACAGATACGCAGTATTTT.